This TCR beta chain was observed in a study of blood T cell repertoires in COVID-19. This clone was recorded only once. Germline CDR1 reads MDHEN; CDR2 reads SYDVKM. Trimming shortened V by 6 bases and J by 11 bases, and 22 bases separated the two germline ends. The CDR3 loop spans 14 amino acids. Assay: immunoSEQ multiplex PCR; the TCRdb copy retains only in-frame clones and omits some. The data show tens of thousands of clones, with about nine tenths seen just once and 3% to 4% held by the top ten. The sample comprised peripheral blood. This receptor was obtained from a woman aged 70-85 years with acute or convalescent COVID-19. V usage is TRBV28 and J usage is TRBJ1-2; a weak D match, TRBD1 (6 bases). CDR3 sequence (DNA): TGTGCCAGCAGGGACAGCCAAGTAGGGTCGTATTACACCTTC. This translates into CASRDSQVGSYYTF.